This T cell receptor (beta chain) was captured by sequencing in a study of blood T cell repertoires in COVID-19. In the study overall: Sources were T cells, B-cell-depleted T cells, or PBMCs; the material itself was cDNA or gDNA.

CDR3 length: 16 residues. V lost 1 base and J lost 0, with 8 bases in between. CDR1 and CDR2 from the germline V gene are SGHKS and YYEKEE (reference sequence). In the source study's methods: Amplified reference gene primers provided the basis for estimating nucleated cell counts. Only in-frame clones appear in the TCRdb table, and some are missing; sequencing was by immunoSEQ multiplex PCR. D and trimming were read from the DNA, whereas the V and J calls and clone size are those reported in that table. This table has under 45,000 clones, over 70% appearing once. This TCR derives from a woman older than 75 with active or convalescent COVID-19. The gene calls are TRBV5-5 and TRBJ2-6; tentatively, D is TRBD2 (5 bases). The sequenced sample was peripheral blood. The CDR3 region is CASSLLGVSGANVLTF. For the CDR3, the DNA is TGTGCCAGCAGCTTGTTGGGAGTCTCTGGGGCCAACGTCCTGACTTTC.